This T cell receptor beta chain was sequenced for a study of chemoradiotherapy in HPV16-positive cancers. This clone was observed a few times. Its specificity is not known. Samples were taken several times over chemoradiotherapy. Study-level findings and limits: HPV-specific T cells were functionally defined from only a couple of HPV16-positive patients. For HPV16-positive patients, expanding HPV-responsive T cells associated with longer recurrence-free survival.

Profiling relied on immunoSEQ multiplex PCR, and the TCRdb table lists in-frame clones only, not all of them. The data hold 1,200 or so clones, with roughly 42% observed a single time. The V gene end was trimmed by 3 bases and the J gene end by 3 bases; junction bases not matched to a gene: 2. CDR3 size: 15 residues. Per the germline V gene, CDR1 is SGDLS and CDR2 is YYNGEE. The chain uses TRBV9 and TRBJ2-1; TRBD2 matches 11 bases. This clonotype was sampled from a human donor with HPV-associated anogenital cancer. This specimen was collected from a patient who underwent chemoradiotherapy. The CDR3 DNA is TGTGCCAGCAGCGGCGGGACTAGCGGCTACAATGAGCAGTTCTTC. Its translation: CASSGGTSGYNEQFF.